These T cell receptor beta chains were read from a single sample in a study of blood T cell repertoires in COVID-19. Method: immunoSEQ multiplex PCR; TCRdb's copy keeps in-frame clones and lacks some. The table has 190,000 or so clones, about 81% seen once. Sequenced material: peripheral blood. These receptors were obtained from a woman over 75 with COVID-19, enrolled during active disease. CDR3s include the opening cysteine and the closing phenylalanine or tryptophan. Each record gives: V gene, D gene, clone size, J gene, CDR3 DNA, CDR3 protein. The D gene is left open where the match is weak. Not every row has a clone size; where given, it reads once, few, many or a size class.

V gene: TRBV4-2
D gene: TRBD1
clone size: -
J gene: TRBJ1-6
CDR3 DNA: TGTGCCAGCAGCTCACCGCAGGGGGCCGGTTCACCCCTCCACTTT
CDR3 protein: CASSSPQGAGSPLHF

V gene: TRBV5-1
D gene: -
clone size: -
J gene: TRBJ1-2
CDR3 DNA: TGCGCCAGCAGCTACCGGGACAACCATGGCTACACCTTC
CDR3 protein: CASSYRDNHGYTF

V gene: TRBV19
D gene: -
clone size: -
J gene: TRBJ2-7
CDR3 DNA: TGTGCCAGTAGTATCTACTTAAGTGGCGAGCAGTACTTC
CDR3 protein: CASSIYLSGEQYF

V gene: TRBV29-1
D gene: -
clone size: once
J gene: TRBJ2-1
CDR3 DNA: TGCAGCGTTGTGGGGGGAGGAAGCTCCTACAATGAGCAGTTCTTC
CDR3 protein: CSVVGGGSSYNEQFF

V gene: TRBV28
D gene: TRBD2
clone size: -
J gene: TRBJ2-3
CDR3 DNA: TGTGCCAGCAGTTTTTTTCTGCCTAGCGGGAGTTCCTCAGATACGCAGTATTTT
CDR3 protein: CASSFFLPSGSSSDTQYF

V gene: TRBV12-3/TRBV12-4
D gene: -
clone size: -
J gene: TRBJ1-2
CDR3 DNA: TGTGCCAGCAGCTATTTCTCCTATGGCTACACCTTC
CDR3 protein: CASSYFSYGYTF

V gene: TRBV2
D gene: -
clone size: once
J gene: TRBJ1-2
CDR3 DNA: TGTGCCAGCAGGCCCCCAACAGAAAACTATGGCTACACCTTC
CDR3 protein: CASRPPTENYGYTF

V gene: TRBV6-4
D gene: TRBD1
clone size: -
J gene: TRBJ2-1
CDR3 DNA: TGTGCCAGCAGCACGGGACAGGGGGCGCGGAATGAGCAGTTCTTC
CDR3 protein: CASSTGQGARNEQFF

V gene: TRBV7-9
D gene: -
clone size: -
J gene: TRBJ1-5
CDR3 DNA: TGTGCCAGCAGCCCCTCCCCAACAGGGTCCAATCAGCCCCAGCATTTT
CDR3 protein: CASSPSPTGSNQPQHF

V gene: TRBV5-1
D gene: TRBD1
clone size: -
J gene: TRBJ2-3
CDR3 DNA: TGCGCCAGCAAGAGGACAGGGGGCGGCGATACGCAGTATTTT
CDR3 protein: CASKRTGGGDTQYF

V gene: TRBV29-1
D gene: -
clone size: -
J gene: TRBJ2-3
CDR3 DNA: TGCAGCGTTCTAGTTCCCCCATGGGATACGCAGTATTTT
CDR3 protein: CSVLVPPWDTQYF

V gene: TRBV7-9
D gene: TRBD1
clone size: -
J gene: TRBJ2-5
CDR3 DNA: TGTGCCAGCAGCTCCCTGGACAGGGGGCAAGAGACCCAGTACTTC
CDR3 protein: CASSSLDRGQETQYF

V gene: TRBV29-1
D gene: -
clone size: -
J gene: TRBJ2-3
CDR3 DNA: TGCAGCATGGACTACACAGATACGCAGTATTTT
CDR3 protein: CSMDYTDTQYF

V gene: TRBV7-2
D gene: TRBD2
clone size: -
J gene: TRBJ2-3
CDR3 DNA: TGTGCCAGCAGCTTACTGCGGGAGACCACAGATACGCAGTATTTT
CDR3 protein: CASSLLRETTDTQYF

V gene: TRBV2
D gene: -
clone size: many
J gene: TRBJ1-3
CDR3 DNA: TGTGCCAGTGAAGCGGGACCCAGCTCTGGAAACACCATATATTTT
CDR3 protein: CASEAGPSSGNTIYF

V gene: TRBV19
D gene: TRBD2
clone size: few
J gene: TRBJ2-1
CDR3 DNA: TGTGCCAGCACCGGGACTAGCGGGGAGTGGGAGCAGTTCTTC
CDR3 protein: CASTGTSGEWEQFF

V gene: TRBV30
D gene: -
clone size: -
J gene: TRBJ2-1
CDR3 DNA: TGTGCCTGGAGTGTACATCTCTCGCAACAGTTCTTC
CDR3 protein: CAWSVHLSQQFF

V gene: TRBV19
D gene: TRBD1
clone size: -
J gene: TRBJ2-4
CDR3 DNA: TGTGCCAGTAGTCAGACAGGGATAGCCAAAAACATTCAGTACTTC
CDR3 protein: CASSQTGIAKNIQYF

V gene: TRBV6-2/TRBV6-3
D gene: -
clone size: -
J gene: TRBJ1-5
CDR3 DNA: TGTGCCAGCAGCGGGCTTAACAATCAGCCCCAGCATTTT
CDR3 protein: CASSGLNNQPQHF

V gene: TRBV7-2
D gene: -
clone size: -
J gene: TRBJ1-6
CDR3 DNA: TGTGCCAGCAGCTTAAAGTCGGTAGGGGTGAGCTCCTATAATTCACCCCTCCACTTT
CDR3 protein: CASSLKSVGVSSYNSPLHF

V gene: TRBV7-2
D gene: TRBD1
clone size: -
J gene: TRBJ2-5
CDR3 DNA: TGTGCCAGCAGCTTAGCAAAGAGGGGCCACAGGGGAGTTATATGGGAAGAGACCCAGTACTTC
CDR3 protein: CASSLAKRGHRGVIWEETQYF

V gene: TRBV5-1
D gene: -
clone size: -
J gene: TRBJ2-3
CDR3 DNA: TGCGCCAGCAGCTTGGGAGGCCTGGGAAGGGGAAGGGATACGCAGTATTTT
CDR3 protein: CASSLGGLGRGRDTQYF

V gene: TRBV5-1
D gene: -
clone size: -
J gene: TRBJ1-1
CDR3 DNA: TGCGCCAGCAGCTTTCAAGGGGGAAACACTGAAGCTTTCTTT
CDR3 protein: CASSFQGGNTEAFF

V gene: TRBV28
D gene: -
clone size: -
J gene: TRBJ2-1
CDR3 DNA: TGTGCCAGCAGTTTAATTGGGGCGCGGTACAATGAGCAGTTCTTC
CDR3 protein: CASSLIGARYNEQFF

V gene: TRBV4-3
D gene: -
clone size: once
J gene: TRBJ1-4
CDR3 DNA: TGCGCCAGCAGCCCGCACCCAGGGTCACCTAATGAAAAACTGTTTTTT
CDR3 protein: CASSPHPGSPNEKLFF

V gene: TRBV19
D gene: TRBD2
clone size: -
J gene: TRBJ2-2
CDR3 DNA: TGTGCCAGTAGCCGATCACCCTATGCGGGAGGGCCTCTTATGGGCACCGGGGAGCTGTTTTTT
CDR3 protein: CASSRSPYAGGPLMGTGELFF

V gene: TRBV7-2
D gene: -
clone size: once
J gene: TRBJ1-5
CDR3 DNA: TGTGCCAGCAGCTTAGTAGGGGAGGGGCCTCAGCCCCAGCATTTT
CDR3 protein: CASSLVGEGPQPQHF

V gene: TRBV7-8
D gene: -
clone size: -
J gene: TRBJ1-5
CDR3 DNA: TGTGCCAGCAGCTTAGGACGGGTTCTTAGCAATCAGCCCCAGCATTTT
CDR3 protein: CASSLGRVLSNQPQHF

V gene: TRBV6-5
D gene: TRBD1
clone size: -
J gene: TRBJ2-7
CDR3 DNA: TGTGCCAGCAGACTTGGACAGGGAAGCGCCTACGAGCAGTACTTC
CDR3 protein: CASRLGQGSAYEQYF

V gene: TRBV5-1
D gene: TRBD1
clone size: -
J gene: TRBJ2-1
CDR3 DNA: TGCGCCAGCAGCCTTGAGGGACAGAGCTCCTACAATGAGCAGTTCTTC
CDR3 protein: CASSLEGQSSYNEQFF

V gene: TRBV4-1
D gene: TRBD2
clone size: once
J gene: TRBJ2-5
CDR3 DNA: TGCGCCAGCAGCCAAGGCCCGGGGGCTAGCGGGAGTGAGACCCAGTACTTC
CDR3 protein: CASSQGPGASGSETQYF

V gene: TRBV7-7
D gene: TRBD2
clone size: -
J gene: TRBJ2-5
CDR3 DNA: TGTGCTAGCAGCCAGTCCGGGACTAGGGAGGAGACCCAGTACTTC
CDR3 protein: CASSQSGTREETQYF

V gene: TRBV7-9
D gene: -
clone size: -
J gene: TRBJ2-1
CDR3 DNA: TGTGCCAGCAGCCGTAGCGGTTACAATGAGCAGTTCTTC
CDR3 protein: CASSRSGYNEQFF

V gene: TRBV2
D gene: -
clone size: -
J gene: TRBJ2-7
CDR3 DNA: TGTGCCAGCAGTACCCGTCTAGGGGGCGAGCAGTACTTC
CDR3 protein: CASSTRLGGEQYF

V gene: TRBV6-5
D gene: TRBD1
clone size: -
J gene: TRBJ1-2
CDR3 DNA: TGTGCCAGCAGTTCACTATGGGACAGGGACTATGGCTACACCTTC
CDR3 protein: CASSSLWDRDYGYTF

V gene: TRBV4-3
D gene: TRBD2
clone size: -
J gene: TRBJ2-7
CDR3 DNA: TGCGCCAGCAGCCGCGGACTAGCGGGGTATGAGCAGTACTTC
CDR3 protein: CASSRGLAGYEQYF

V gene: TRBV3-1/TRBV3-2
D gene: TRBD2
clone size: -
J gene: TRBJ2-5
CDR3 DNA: TGTGCCAGCAGCCAATCGATTTTCGGGGGGGGGACCCAGTACTTC
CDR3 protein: CASSQSIFGGGTQYF

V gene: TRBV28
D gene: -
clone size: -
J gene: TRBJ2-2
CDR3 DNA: TGTGCCAGCACAGAAACGAACACCGGGGAGCTGTTTTTT
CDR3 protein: CASTETNTGELFF

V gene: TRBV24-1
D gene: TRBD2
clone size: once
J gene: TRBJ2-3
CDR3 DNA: TGTGCCACCAGGGGTAGCGGGGGGACAGGAGATACGCAGTATTTT
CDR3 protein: CATRGSGGTGDTQYF

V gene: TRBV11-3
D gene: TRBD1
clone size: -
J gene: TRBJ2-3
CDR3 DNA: TGTGCCAGCAGTACCCCGGGACAGGGGAAAAATAAGGTCACAGATACGCAGTATTTT
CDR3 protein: CASSTPGQGKNKVTDTQYF

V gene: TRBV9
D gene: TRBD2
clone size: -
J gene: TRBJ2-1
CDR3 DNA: TGTGCCAGCAGCACCCGGACTAGCGGGCTCAATGAGCAGTTCTTC
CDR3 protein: CASSTRTSGLNEQFF

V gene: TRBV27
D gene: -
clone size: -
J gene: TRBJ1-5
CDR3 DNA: TGTGCCAGCGGCCCCCGGGCGGGGGTCGGCAATCAGCCCCAGCATTTT
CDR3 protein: CASGPRAGVGNQPQHF

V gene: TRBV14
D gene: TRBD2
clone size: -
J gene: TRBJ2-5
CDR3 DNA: TGTGCCAGCAGCCAAATCAGTAGCGGGGGGCGGCCGGAGACCCAGTACTTC
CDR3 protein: CASSQISSGGRPETQYF

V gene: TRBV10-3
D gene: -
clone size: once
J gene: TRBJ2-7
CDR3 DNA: TGTGCCATCAGTGAGACAGACTCCTACGAGCAGTACTTC
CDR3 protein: CAISETDSYEQYF

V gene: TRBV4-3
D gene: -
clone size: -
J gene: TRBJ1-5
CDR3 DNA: TGCGCCAGCAGCCAAGATGGGGCAGGGTATCAGCCCCAGCATTTT
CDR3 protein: CASSQDGAGYQPQHF

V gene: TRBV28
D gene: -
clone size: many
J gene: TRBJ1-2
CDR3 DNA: TGTGCCAGCAGAGCAGGTTATGGCTACACCTTC
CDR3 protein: CASRAGYGYTF

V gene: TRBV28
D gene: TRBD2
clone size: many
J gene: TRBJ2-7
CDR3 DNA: TGTGCCAGCAGTTGGGCGGGAGGGGCGGACGAGCAGTACTTC
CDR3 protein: CASSWAGGADEQYF

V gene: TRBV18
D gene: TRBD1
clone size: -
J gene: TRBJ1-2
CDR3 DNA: TGTGCCAGCTCACCGGACAGGGGTGAAGGCTACACCTTC
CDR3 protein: CASSPDRGEGYTF

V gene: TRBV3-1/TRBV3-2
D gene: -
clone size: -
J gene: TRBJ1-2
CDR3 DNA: TGTGCCAGCAGCCAAGGAGTTACAGGGCAGTATGGCTACACCTTC
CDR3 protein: CASSQGVTGQYGYTF

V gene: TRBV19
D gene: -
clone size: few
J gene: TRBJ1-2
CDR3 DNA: TGTGCCAGTAGTACTCTCGACAGCTATGGCTACACCTTC
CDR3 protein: CASSTLDSYGYTF

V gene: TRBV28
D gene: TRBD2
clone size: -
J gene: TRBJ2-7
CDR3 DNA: TGTGCCAGCAGCAGCCGGGGACTAGCGGGAGGCAACGAGCAGTACTTC
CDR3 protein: CASSSRGLAGGNEQYF